These 8 T cell receptor beta chains share one sample of origin, sequenced in a study of T-cell memory formation after mild COVID-19. TCRdb ran MiXCR on the 5' RACE reads and lists one entry per CDR3 protein. The sample records about 400,000 distinct CDR3 sequences, 24% being singletons. The material sequenced was PBMCs or a T cell subset sorted from them (not recorded which). The receptors derive from an adult woman who had mild COVID-19 (a few samples of this study predate the infection). Cell type and time point are not known.

This clonotype was detected a few times. The chain recombines TRBV20-1 with TRBJ2-3; D is perhaps TRBD2 (5 bases). Germline CDR1 DFQATT, CDR2 SNEGSKA (reference sequence). Trimming removed 4 bases from V and 0 bases from J, with 8 bases in between. The CDR3 has 13 residues. The CDR3 here is CSANRGSTDTQYF. The CDR3 DNA reads TGCAGTGCTAACCGGGGAAGCACAGATACGCAGTATTTT.

The chain combines TRBV6-2 or TRBV6-3 with TRBJ2-7; 12 bases match TRBD2. CDR1 and CDR2 (germline): MNHEY, SVGEGT. V was pared by 0 bases and J by 3 bases, with 3 bases of the junction left unmatched. The CDR3 runs 16 residues. CDR3 DNA: TGTGCCAGCAGTTACTCGAGACTAGCGGGAGACTACGAGCAGTACTTC. This encodes CASSYSRLAGDYEQYF.

V is TRBV12-3 or TRBV12-4 and J is TRBJ2-7; 9 bases fit TRBD1. V was clipped by 5 bases and J by 2 bases; unmatched bases: 7. The CDR3 spans 15 residues. CDR3 in amino acids: CASSMDRGLTYEQYF. For the CDR3, the DNA is TGTGCCAGCAGTATGGACAGGGGCTTGACCTACGAGCAGTACTTC.

The rearrangement joins TRBV12-3 or TRBV12-4 to TRBJ1-1, with 7 bases lining up with TRBD1. CDR3 length equals 14 residues. V lost 7 bases, J lost 2 bases, and 7 bases stayed unmatched. CDR3 sequence reads: CASTFGTANTEAFF. The CDR3 coding sequence is TGTGCCAGCACCTTTGGGACAGCAAACACTGAAGCTTTCTTT.

V gene TRBV29-1 combines with J gene TRBJ2-3, with D unresolved. The length of the CDR3 is 12 residues. Germline V gene lookup returns CDR1 SQVTM and CDR2 ANQGSEA. The germline V and J ends were trimmed by 6 bases and 6 bases, with 13 bases remaining between them. CDR3 residues: CSVDRLADTQYF. The DNA for the CDR3 is TGCAGCGTCGACCGGCTGGCCGATACGCAGTATTTT.

A few counts support this clonotype. The chain joins TRBV3-1 to TRBJ2-7, with a tentative D call TRBD2 (5 bases). Germline assignment: CDR1 LGHDT and CDR2 YNNKEL (reference sequence). The CDR3 is made up of 14 amino acids. V lost 5 bases and J lost 3, with 14 bases in between. The CDR3: CASSSGTQSYEQYF. For the CDR3, the DNA is TGTGCCAGCAGCTCGGGAACCCAAAGCTACGAGCAGTACTTC.

This clonotype has a handful of counts. This chain joins TRBV5-6 and TRBJ2-3, with D perhaps TRBD1 (5 bases). Trimming cost V 2 bases and J 3 bases, with 13 bases left between them. The CDR3 extends over 15 amino acids. CDR1 is SGHDT, CDR2 YYEEEE, per germline. CDR3: CASSLRGRRTDTQYF. The CDR3, as DNA: TGTGCCAGCAGCTTAAGGGGCAGGCGGACAGATACGCAGTATTTT.

The chain recombines TRBV5-1 with TRBJ1-2; D is unresolved. CDR1 and CDR2 (germline): SGHRS, YFSETQ. The CDR3 spans 15 residues. The germline V and J ends were trimmed by 2 bases and 5 bases, with 16 bases remaining between them. The CDR3 is CASSFADGRVYGYTF. CDR3 coding DNA: TGCGCCAGCAGCTTTGCCGACGGTCGGGTATATGGCTACACCTTC.